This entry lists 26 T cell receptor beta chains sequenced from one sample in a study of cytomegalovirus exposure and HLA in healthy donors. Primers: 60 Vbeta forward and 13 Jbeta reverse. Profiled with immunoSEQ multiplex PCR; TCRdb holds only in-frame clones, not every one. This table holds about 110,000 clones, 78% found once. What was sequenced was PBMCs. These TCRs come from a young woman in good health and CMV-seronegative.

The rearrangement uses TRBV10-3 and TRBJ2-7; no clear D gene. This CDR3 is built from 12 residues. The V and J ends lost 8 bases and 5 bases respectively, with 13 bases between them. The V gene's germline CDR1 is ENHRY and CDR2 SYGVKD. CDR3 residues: CAIPPLSDEQYF. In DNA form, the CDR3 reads TGTGCCATCCCCCCTCTTTCGGACGAGCAGTACTTC.

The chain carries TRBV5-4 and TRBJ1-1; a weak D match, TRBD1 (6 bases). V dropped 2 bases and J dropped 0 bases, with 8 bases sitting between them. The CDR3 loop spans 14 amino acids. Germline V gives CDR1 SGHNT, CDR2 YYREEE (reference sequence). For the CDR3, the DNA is TGTGCCAGCAGCTTTGCAGGGGTGAACACTGAAGCTTTCTTT. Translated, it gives CASSFAGVNTEAFF.

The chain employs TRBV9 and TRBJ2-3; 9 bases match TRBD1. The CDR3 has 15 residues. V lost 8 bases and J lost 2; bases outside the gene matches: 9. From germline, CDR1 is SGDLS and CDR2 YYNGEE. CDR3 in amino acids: CASTRGQGFTDTQYF. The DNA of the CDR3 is TGTGCCAGTACCCGGGGACAGGGATTCACAGATACGCAGTATTTT.

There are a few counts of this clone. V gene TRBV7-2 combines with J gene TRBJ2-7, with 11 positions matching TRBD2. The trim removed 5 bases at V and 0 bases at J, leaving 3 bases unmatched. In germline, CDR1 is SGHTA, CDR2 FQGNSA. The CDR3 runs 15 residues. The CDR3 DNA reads TGTGCCAGCAGCCCTAGCGGGAGGAGCTCCTACGAGCAGTACTTC. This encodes CASSPSGRSSYEQYF.

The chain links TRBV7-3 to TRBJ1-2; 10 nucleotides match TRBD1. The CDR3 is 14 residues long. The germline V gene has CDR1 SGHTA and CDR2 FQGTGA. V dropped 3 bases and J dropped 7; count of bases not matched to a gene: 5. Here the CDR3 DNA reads TGTGCCAGCAGCTTGACAGGGGGCATTGGTGGCTACACCTTC. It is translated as CASSLTGGIGGYTF.

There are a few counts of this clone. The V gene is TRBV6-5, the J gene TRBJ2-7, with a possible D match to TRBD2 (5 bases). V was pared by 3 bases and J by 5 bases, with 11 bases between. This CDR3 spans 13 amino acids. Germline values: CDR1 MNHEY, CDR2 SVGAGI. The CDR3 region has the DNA TGTGCCAGCAGTTATATCGGGGTGGACGAGCAGTACTTC. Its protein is CASSYIGVDEQYF.

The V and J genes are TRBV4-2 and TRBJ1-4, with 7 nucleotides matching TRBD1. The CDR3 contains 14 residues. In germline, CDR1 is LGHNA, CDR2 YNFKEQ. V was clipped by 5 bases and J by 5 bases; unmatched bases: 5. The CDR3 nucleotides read TGTGCCAGCAGCTTCGGGACAGTCAATGAAAAACTGTTTTTT. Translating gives CASSFGTVNEKLFF.

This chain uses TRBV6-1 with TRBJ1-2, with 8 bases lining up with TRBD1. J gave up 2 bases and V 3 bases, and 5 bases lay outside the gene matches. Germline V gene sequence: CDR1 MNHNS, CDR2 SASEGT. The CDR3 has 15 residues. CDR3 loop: CASSDPGTGNYGYTF. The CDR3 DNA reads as TGTGCCAGCAGTGACCCTGGGACAGGCAACTATGGCTACACCTTC.

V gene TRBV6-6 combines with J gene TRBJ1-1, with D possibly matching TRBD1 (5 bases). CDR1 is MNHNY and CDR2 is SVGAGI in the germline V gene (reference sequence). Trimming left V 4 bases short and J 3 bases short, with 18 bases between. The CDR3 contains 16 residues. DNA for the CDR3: TGTGCCAGCAGTTCCCTACCGTCAGGGCGGTACACTGAAGCTTTCTTT. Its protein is CASSSLPSGRYTEAFF.

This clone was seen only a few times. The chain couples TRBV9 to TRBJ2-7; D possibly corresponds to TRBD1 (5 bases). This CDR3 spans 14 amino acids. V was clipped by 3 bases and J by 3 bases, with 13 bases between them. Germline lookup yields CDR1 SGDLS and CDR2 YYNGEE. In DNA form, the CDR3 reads TGTGCCAGCAGCGAAGGACATGATTTCTACGAGCAGTACTTC. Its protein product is CASSEGHDFYEQYF.

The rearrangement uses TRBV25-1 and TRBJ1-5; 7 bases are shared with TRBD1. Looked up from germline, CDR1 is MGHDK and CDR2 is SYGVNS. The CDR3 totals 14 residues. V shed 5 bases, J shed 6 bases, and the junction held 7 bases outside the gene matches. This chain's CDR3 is CASSQGGGAQPQHF. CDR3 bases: TGTGCCAGCAGTCAGGGGGGCGGGGCTCAGCCCCAGCATTTT.

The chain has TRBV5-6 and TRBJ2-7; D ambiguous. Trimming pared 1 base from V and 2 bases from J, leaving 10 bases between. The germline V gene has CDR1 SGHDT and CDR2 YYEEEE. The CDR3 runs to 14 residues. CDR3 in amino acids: CASSLSDSAYEQYF. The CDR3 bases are TGTGCCAGCAGCTTGTCCGATTCGGCCTACGAGCAGTACTTC.

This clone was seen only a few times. DNA of the CDR3: TGTGCCAGCTCACCAAGTGTTCCGAGCTCCTACAATGAGCAGTTCTTC. This codes for CASSPSVPSSYNEQFF. J is TRBJ2-1 and V is TRBV18; D ambiguous. The V and J ends lost 2 bases and 0 bases respectively, with 11 bases between them. CDR3 size: 16 residues. The germline CDR1 and CDR2 sequences are KGHSH and LQKENI.

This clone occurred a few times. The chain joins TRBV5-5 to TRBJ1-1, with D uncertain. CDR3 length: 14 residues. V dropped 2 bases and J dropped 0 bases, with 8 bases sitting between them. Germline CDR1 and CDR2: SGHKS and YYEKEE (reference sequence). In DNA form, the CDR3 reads TGTGCCAGCAGCTTCCACTACCTGAACACTGAAGCTTTCTTT. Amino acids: CASSFHYLNTEAFF. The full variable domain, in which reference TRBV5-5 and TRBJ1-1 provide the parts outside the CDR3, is DAGVTQSPTHLIKTRGQQVTLRCSPISGHKSVSWYQQVLGQGPQFIFQYYEKEERGRGNFPDRFSARQFPNYSSELNVNALLLGDSALYLCASSFHYLNTEAFFGQGTRLTVV.

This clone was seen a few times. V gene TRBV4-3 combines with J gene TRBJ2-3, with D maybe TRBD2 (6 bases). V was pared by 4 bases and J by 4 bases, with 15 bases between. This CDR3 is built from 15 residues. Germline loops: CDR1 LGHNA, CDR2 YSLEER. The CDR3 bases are TGCGCCAGCAGCCCCCATAGCGGTACGGCAGATACGCAGTATTTT. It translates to CASSPHSGTADTQYF.

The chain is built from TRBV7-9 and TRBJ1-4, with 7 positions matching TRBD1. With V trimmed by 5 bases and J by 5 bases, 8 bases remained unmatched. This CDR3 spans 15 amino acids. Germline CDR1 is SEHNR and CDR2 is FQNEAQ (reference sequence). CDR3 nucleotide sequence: TGTGCCAGCAGCCACCTCGACAGGGCCAATGAAAAACTGTTTTTT. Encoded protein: CASSHLDRANEKLFF.

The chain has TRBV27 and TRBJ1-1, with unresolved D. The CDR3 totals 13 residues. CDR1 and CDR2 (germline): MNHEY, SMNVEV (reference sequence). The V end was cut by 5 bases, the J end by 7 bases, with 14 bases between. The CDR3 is CASSPRTGNEAFF. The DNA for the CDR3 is TGTGCCAGCAGTCCTCGGACGGGGAATGAAGCTTTCTTT.

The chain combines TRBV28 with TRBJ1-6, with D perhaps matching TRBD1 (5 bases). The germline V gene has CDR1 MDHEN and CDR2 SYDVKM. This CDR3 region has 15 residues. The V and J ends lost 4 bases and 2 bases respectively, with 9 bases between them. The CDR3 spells CASSWRGPYNSPLHF. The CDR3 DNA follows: TGTGCCAGCAGTTGGAGGGGACCCTATAATTCACCCCTCCACTTT.

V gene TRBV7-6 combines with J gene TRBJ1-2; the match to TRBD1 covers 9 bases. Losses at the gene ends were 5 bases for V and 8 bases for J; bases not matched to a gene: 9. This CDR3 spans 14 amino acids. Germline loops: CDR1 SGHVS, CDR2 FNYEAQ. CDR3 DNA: TGTGCCAGCAGCAACCCGGGACAGGGTGACGGCTACACCTTC. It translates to CASSNPGQGDGYTF.

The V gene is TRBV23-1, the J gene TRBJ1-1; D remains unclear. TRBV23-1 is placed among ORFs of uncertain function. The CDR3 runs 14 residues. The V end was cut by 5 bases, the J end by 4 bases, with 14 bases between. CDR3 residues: CASSCPGARTEAFF. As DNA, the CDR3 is TGCGCCAGCAGTTGCCCCGGAGCGCGCACTGAAGCTTTCTTT.

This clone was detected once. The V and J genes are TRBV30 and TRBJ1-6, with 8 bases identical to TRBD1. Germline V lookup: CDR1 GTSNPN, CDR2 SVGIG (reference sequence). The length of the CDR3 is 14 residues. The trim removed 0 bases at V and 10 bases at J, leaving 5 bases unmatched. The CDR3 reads CAWSVGQGWSPLHF. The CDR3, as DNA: TGTGCCTGGAGTGTCGGACAGGGCTGGTCACCCCTCCACTTT.

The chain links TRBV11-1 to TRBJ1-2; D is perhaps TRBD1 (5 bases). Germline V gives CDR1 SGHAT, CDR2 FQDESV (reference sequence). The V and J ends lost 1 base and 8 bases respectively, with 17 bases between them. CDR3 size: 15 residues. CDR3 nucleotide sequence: TGTGCCAGCAGCTTAGGTTCGGCGGGGCGTCACGGCTACACCTTC. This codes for CASSLGSAGRHGYTF.

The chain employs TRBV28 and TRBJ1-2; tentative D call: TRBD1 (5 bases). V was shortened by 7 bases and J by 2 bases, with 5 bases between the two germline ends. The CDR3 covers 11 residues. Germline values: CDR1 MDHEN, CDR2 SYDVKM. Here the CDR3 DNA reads TGTGCCAGCACAGGGAACTATGGCTACACCTTC. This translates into CASTGNYGYTF.

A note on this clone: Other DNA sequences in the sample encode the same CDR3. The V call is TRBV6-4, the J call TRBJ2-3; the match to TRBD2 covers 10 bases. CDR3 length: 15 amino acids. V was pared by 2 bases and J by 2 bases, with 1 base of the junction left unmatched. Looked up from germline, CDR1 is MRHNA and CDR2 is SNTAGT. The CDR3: CASSDSGGATDTQYF. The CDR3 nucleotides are TGTGCCAGCAGTGACAGCGGGGGGGCCACAGATACGCAGTATTTT.

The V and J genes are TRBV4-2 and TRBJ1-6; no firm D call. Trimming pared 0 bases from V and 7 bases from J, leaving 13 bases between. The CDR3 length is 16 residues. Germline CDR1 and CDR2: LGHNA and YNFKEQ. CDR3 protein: CASSQDSLAGNSPLHF. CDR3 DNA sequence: TGTGCCAGCAGCCAAGATTCTCTAGCGGGGAATTCACCCCTCCACTTT.

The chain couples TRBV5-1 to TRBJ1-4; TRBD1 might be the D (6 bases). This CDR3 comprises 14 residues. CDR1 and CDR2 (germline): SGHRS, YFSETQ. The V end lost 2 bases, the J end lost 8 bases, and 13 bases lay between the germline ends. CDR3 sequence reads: CASSFQGRGEKLFF. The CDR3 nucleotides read TGCGCCAGCAGCTTCCAGGGGCGAGGGGAAAAACTGTTTTTT. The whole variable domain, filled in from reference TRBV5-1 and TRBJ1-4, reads KAGVTQTPRYLIKTRGQQVTLSCSPISGHRSVSWYQQTPGQGLQFLFEYFSETQRNKGNFPGRFSGRQFSNSRSEMNVSTLELGDSALYLCASSFQGRGEKLFFGSGTQLSVL.